This T cell receptor beta chain came from a study of glioma-infiltrating T cells. Looking at the study overall: Glioblastomas were WHO grade IV, sampled at first diagnosis; low-grade were grade II. Dexamethasone exposure before glioma surgery was limited to six or fewer days.

TCR alpha and beta CDR3 regions were amplified from RNA using iRepertoire nested multiplex PCR. Each CDR3 protein is one row after TCRdb ran MiXCR on the multiplex PCR reads. The top ten hold around 12% of the sample, which has 300,000 to 450,000 distinct CDR3 sequences, roughly two fifths seen once. Germline CDR1 KGHSH, CDR2 LQKENI. Trimming pared 0 bases from V and 0 bases from J, leaving 9 bases between. The CDR3 has 17 residues. V and J are TRBV18 and TRBJ2-6, with D uncertain. Sequencing input: glioma tissue, nonneoplastic brain tissue, or PBMCs (not recorded which). The sequence was collected from a human donor with low-grade glioma or glioblastoma, undergoing nonglioma brain surgery, or in good health (not recorded which). The CDR3 loop is CASSPPPGNSGANVLTF. CDR3 DNA: TGTGCCAGCTCACCACCGCCTGGGAACTCTGGGGCCAACGTCCTGACTTTC.